The sequence of this TCR beta chain was determined in a study of cytomegalovirus exposure and HLA in healthy donors. Use of 60 Vbeta and 13 Jbeta primers characterized the PCR. Data came from immunoSEQ multiplex PCR; TCRdb stores just in-frame clones and leaves some out. The repertoire holds tens of thousands of clones, with about 82% as singletons. What was sequenced was PBMCs. The sequence was obtained from a man younger than 40 in good health and CMV-seronegative.

CDR3 sequence (DNA): TGTGCCAGTAGTATAGCCGGGACAGGGTTGTACGAGCAGTACTTC. Its protein is CASSIAGTGLYEQYF. J is TRBJ2-7 and V is TRBV19; TRBD1 aligns across 9 bases. Per germline, CDR1 LNHDA and CDR2 SQIVND (reference sequence). The V segment lost 1 base and the J segment 4 bases; nucleotides outside the gene matches: 5. This CDR3 comprises 15 residues.